The rows below give T cell receptor beta chains drawn from one sample of a study of regulatory and conventional T cells in RAG deficiency. Data came from immunoSEQ multiplex PCR; TCRdb stores just in-frame clones and leaves some out. In the table there are around 37,000 clones, approximately 89% of which are singletons. This sample was shared with a second study, whose subject was regulatory T cells.

Sequenced material: CD8+ T cells sorted from blood. These receptors all come from a human donor in good health. CDR3s include the opening cysteine and the closing phenylalanine or tryptophan. A D gene is named only where the DNA matches it firmly. Size is omitted from some rows. Given values are once, few, many or a class for expanded clones.

D gene	V gene	J gene	clone size	CDR3 DNA	CDR3 protein
TRBD1	TRBV7-9	TRBJ1-4	NA	TGTGCCAGCAGCTTAGGGGGACAGAGTAATGAAAAACTGTTTTTT	CASSLGGQSNEKLFF
NA	TRBV5-1	TRBJ2-2	NA	TGCGCCAGCAGAGACGGCCCCGGCACCGGGGAGCTGTTTTTT	CASRDGPGTGELFF
NA	TRBV18	TRBJ2-7	NA	TGTGCCAGCTCCCCGGATGCGGTGCTCTACGAGCAGTACTTC	CASSPDAVLYEQYF
TRBD1	TRBV19	TRBJ1-1	NA	TGTGCCAGTGCCACCTGGGGACAGGGGAACACTGAAGCTTTCTTT	CASATWGQGNTEAFF
NA	TRBV10-1	TRBJ2-3	NA	TGCGCCAGCAAAAGGACAGCGGACGGGCCAGATACGCAGTATTTT	CASKRTADGPDTQYF
NA	TRBV4-1	TRBJ2-2	NA	TGCGCCAGCAGCCAAGATAGGCAGGGAGCGAACACCGGGGAGCTGTTTTTT	CASSQDRQGANTGELFF
NA	TRBV5-1	TRBJ2-7	NA	TGCGCCAGCAGCTTGAACGCAGAGACCTACGAGCAGTACTTC	CASSLNAETYEQYF
TRBD1	TRBV18	TRBJ1-6	NA	TGTGCCAGCTCACCCCCGACAGGGGGGGATTCACCCCTCCACTTT	CASSPPTGGDSPLHF
NA	TRBV6-5	TRBJ1-1	once	TGTGCCAGCAGTTACTCGACCGGGGGGAGGGGAGATGAAGCTTTCTTT	CASSYSTGGRGDEAFF
NA	TRBV5-1	TRBJ1-1	NA	TGCGCCAGCAGCCTTGGGCGGTTGGCACCCATAGGCACTGAAGCTTTCTTT	CASSLGRLAPIGTEAFF
TRBD2	TRBV19	TRBJ2-1	NA	TGTGCCAGCGGGACTAGTTACAATGAGCAGTTCTTC	CASGTSYNEQFF